This TCR beta chain was recovered during a study of T cell responses to AZD1222 COVID-19 vaccine. Whole-study findings and limits: Donors skewed white British and female; clonal diversity was possibly underestimated. Distributed over spike, vaccine-associated CD4 TCRs predominated at 160-218 and 743-854. Just 5 to 7 people given AZD1222 tested seropositive at baseline. The peak T cell response came first, and repertoires were sampled only after it.

Sequenced by immunoSEQ multiplex PCR; TCRdb stores in-frame clones only, minus some. The sample has approximately 180,000 clones, 85% to 95% seen once; the top ten hold more than 9%. This clone was observed many times. Its specificity is not known. The sequence was collected from an adult in good health. The material was peripheral blood, obtained on day 0 of AZD1222 vaccination.

The CDR3 spells CASGTSGPPRDEQFF. CDR3 sequence (DNA): TGTGCCAGCGGGACTAGCGGGCCTCCTAGGGATGAGCAGTTCTTC. This chain joins TRBV6-4 and TRBJ2-1; TRBD2 agrees at 12 bases. Per the germline V gene, CDR1 is MRHNA and CDR2 is SNTAGT. The junction had 10 bases not matched to a gene; V was cut back by 8 bases and J by 8 bases. The CDR3 totals 15 residues.